This TCR beta chain was sequenced during a study of cytomegalovirus exposure and HLA in healthy donors. V shed 3 bases and J shed 4 bases, with 13 bases lying between them. The CDR3 length is 14 residues. Germline CDR1 is SGHRS and CDR2 is YFSETQ. Primers for the PCR totalled 60 Vbeta and 13 Jbeta. Method: immunoSEQ multiplex PCR; TCRdb's copy keeps in-frame clones and lacks some. The sample shows about 64,000 clones, approximately 85% of them seen only once. Sequenced: PBMCs. The source of this sequence is a female donor in good health and CMV-seronegative. The V gene is TRBV5-1, the J gene TRBJ1-1; D perhaps matches TRBD1 (5 bases). The CDR3 sequence is CASSSRVGGTEAFF. CDR3 nucleotide sequence: TGCGCCAGCAGCTCCCGGGTGGGGGGCACTGAAGCTTTCTTT.